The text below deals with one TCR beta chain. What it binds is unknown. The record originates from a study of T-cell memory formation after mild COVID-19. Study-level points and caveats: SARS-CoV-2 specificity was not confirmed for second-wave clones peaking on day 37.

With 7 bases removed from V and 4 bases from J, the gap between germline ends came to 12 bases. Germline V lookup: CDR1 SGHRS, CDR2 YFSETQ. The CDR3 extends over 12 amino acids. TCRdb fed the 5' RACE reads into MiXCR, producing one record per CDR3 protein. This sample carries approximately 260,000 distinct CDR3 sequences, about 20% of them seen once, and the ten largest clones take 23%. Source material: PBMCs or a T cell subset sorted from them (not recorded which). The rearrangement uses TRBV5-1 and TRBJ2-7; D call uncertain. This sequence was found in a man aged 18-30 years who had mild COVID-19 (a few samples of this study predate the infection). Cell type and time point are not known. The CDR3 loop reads CASRSTDYEQYF. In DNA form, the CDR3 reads TGCGCCAGCCGTAGTACTGATTACGAGCAGTACTTC.